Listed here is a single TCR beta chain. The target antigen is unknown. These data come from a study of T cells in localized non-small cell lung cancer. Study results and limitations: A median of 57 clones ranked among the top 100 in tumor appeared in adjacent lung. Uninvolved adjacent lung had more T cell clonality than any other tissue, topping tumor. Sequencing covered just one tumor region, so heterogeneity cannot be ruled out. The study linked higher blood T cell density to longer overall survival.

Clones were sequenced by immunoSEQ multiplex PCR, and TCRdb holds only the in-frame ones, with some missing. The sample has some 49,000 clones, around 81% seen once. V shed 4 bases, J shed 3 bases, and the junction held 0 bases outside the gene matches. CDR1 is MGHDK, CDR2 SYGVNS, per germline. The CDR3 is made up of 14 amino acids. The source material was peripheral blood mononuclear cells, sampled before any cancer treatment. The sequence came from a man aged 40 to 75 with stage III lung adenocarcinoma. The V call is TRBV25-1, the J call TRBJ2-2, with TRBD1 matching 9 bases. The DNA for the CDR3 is TGTGCCAGCAGTGGGACAGGGGACACCGGGGAGCTGTTTTTT. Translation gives CASSGTGDTGELFF.